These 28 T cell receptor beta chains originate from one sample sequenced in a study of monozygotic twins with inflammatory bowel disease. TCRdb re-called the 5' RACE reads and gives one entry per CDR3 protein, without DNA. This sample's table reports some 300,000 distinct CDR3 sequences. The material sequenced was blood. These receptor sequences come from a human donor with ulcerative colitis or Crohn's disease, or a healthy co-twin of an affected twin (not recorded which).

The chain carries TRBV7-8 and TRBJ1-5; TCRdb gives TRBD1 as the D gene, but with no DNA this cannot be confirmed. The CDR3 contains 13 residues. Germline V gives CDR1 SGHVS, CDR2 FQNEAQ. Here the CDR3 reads CASSIRGDQPQHF.

The CDR3 loop is CASKLNSGRAGTGELFF. This sequence joins TRBV19 and TRBJ2-2; the D gene TCRdb calls, TRBD2, cannot be checked with no DNA. The CDR3 consists of 17 residues. Germline V gene data show CDR1 as LNHDA and CDR2 as SQIVND (reference sequence).

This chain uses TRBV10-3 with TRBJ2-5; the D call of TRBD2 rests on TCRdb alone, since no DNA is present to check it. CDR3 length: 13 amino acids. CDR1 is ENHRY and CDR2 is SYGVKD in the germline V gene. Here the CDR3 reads CAISGTSSETQYF.

The CDR3 region is CASSLSVANTGELFF. V usage is TRBV7-3 and J usage is TRBJ2-2. The CDR3 is made up of 15 amino acids. Germline V gene lookup returns CDR1 SGHTA and CDR2 FQGTGA.

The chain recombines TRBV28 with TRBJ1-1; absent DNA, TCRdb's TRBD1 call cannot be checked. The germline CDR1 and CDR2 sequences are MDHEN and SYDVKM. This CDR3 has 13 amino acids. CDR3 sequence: CASRRDRVTEAFF.

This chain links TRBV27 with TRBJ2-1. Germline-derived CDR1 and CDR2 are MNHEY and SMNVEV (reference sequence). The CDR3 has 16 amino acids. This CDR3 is CASSLSTGYSYNEQFF.

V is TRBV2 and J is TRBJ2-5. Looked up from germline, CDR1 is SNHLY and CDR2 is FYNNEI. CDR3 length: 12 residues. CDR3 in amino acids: CAGGEVKETQYF.

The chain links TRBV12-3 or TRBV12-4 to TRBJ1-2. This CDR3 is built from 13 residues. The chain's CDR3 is CASSFSVTGGYTF.

CDR3 in amino acids: CASSIQYGGATDTQYF. The genes are TRBV5-1 and TRBJ2-3; absent DNA, TCRdb's TRBD1 call cannot be checked. The germline CDR1 and CDR2 sequences are SGHRS and YFSETQ. The CDR3 has 16 amino acids.

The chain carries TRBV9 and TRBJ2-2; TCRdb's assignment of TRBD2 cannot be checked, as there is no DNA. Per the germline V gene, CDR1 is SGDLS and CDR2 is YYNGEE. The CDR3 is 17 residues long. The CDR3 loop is CVSSRTPSGTISGELFF.

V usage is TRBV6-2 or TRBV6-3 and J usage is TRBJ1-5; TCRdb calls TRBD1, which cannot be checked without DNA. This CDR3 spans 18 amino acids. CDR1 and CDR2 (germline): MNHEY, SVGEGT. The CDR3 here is CASSYPGQGTTYNQPQHF.

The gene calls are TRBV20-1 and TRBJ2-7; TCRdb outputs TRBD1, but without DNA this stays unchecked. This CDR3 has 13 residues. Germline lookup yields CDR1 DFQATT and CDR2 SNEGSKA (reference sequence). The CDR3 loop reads CSGTTGLGYEQYF.

The CDR3 region is CASRVTGGNTEAFF. The chain employs TRBV27 and TRBJ1-1; without DNA, the TCRdb call of TRBD1 cannot be checked. Germline V gene sequence: CDR1 MNHEY, CDR2 SMNVEV (reference sequence). The CDR3 length is 14 residues.

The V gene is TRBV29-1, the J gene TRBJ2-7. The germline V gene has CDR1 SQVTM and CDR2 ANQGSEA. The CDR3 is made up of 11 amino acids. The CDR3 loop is CSVVRSYEQYF.

This CDR3 is CSYGGASYEQYF. The chain uses TRBV29-1 and TRBJ2-7; TCRdb proposes TRBD1, but this gene call is untestable without DNA. Germline V lookup: CDR1 SQVTM, CDR2 ANQGSEA. The CDR3 has 12 amino acids.

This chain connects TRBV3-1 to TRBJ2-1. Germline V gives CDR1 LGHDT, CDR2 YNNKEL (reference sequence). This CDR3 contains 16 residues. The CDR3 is CASSQDSGVLFNEQFF.

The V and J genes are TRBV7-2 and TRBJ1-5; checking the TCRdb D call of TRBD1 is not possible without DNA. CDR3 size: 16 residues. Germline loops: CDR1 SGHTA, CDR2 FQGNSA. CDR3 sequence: CASSITGTGRDLPQHF. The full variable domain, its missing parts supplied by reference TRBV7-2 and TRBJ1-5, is GAGVSQSPSNKVTEKGKDVELRCDPISGHTALYWYRQSLGQGLEFLIYFQGNSAPDKSGLPSDRFSAERTGGSVSTLTIQRTQQEDSAVYLCASSITGTGRDLPQHFGDGTRLSIL.

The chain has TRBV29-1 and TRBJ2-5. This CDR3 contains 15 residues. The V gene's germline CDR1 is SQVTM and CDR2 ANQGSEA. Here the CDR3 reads CSVDSQPKYQETQYF.

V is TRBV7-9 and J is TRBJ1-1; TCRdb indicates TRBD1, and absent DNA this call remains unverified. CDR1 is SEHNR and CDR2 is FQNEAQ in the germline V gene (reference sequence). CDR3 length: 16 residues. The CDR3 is CASSLRGGRTNTEAFF.

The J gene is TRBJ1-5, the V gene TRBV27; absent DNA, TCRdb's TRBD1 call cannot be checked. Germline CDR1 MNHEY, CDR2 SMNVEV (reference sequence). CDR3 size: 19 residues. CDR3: CASSLSFRGTGFSNQPQHF.

This CDR3 is CATSDPDGGSYNEQFF. The V call is TRBV24-1, the J call TRBJ2-1; TCRdb designates TRBD1, a call that cannot be tested without DNA. CDR1 and CDR2 from the germline V gene are KGHDR and SFDVKD. This CDR3 contains 16 residues.

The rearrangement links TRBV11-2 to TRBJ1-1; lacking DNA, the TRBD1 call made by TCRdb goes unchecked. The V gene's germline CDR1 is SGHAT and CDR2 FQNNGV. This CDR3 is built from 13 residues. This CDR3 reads CATHRGGGTEAFF.

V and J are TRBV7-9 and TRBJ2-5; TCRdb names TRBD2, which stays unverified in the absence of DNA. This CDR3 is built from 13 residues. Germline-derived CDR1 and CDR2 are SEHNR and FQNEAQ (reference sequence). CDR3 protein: CAGTFGGQETQYF. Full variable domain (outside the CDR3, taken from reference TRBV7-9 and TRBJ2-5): DTGVSQNPRHKITKRGQNVTFRCDPISEHNRLYWYRQTLGQGPEFLTYFQNEAQLEKSRLLSDRFSAERPKGSFSTLEIQRTEQGDSAMYLCAGTFGGQETQYFGPGTRLLVL.

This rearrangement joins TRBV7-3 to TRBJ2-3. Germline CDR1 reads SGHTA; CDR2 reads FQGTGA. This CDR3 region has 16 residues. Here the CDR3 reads CASSRTLAGDTDTQYF.

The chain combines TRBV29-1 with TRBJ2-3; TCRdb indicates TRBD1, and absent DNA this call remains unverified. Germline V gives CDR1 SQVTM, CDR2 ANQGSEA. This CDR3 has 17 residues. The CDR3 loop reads CSVYSGTTPISTDTQYF.

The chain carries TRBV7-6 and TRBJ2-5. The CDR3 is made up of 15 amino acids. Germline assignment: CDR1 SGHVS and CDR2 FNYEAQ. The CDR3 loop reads CASSLAWGFQETQYF.

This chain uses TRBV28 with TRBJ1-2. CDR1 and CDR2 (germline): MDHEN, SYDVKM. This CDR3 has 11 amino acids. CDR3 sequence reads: CASSFLYGYTF.

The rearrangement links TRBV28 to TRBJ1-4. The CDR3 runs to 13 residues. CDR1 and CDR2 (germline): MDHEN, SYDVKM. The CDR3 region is CASSVPHLEKLFF.